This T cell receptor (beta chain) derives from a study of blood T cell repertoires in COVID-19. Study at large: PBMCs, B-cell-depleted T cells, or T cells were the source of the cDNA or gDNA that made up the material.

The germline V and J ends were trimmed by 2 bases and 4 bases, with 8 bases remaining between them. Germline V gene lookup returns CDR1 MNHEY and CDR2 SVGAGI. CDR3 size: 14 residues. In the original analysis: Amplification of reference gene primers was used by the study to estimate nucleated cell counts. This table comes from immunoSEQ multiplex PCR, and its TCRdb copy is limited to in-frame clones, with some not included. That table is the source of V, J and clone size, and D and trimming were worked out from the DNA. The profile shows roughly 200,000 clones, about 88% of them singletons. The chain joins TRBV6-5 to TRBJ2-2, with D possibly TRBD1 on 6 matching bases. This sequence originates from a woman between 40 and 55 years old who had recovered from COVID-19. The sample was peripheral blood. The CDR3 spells CASSYPGATGELFF. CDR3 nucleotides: TGTGCCAGCAGTTACCCAGGGGCCACCGGGGAGCTGTTTTTT.